This T cell receptor (beta chain) came from a study of T cells after yellow fever vaccination (dated by TCRdb to the late 2010s). For the wider study: Libraries from fractions with low cell numbers were prepared with the SMART-Seq v4 Ultra Low Input RNA kit. To track T-cell clones before and after primary and booster YFV17D yellow fever vaccination, bulk TCR alpha and beta repertoires were sequenced longitudinally. Two healthy male donors, one aged 18 to 30 and one aged 30 to 40 years, made up the cohort. Blood samples were taken at several timepoints before and after primary and secondary immunization, and bulk PBMC replicates and cell subsets were isolated. Study-wide conclusions, independent of this receptor: Compared with the primary T-cell response, the secondary T-cell response was weaker but faster, peaking on day 5 rather than day 15. A small share of clonotypes occurred in both CD4 and CD8 compartments, likely arising from convergent recombination. Because only two donors were included in the study, the extent to which the findings can be generalized is limited. After the booster, most clones that had expanded after primary vaccination were detected again (approximately 95% of CD4 and under 90% of CD8), suggesting broad maintenance of memory. Because abundant contaminating clonotypes from the bulk population could be contained in FACS-sorted repertoires, computational filtering was required.

The CDR1 and CDR2 encoded by the germline V gene are SGHTA and FQGNSA. The CDR3, from cysteine to phenylalanine, totals 16 residues. The only DNA kept is the CDR3, 48 bases in frame from the first base. Relative to germline, V is missing 4 bases and J is missing 8 bases, with 13 bases of the junction outside any gene match. Sample treatment or condition, as interpreted from the label and publication: live attenuated yellow fever vaccine strain. At each blood-draw timepoint, two biological replicates of bulk PBMCs were collected. PBMCs were isolated from peripheral blood using a standard Ficoll-Paque protocol. TriZol was used to extract RNA from bulk PBMCs, CD4 and CD8 fractions, and dextramer-positive and dextramer-negative fractions. The instrument was an Illumina NovaSeq 6000. Synthesis of TCR cDNA relied on 5'RACE template switching, a step that introduced a universal primer site along with unique molecular identifiers. Priming of cDNA synthesis was performed from both the TCR alpha and TCR beta constant segments. Library amplification used two PCR steps, and the second PCR step added sample barcodes and sequencing adapters. Sequencing of libraries was done on Illumina HiSeq 2500 (2x100 bp) or NovaSeq (2x150 bp). The study's own analysis went as follows. MIGEC was used to demultiplex reads and collapse the reads into UMI consensus sequences, and MiXCR was used for V(D)J alignment. Using edgeR on replicate PBMC samples, clonotypes were called vaccine-responding if FDR was below 0.01 and the log2 fold change was above 5 up to day 15. CD4 or CD8 identity was assigned to each bulk clonotype according to whether the clonotype was present at higher abundance in the sequenced CD4 repertoire or the sequenced CD8 repertoire. TCRdb trimmed the raw reads at Q25, called clones with MiXCR and kept productive beta chains. Rows matching on CDR3 protein sequence are summarized as one entry with the most common DNA and genes. TCRdb's processing, not the authors' own work, is the source of the V and J calls. The sample records about 310,000 distinct CDR3 sequences, around 3.6% of which are singletons. Around 24% of the sample is held by the ten biggest clonotypes.

This clonotype has ten or more counts. It lacks a known antigen. No much larger clonotype is one base removed from it; base qualities were not supplied. Source: PBMCs, taken on the day of the yellow fever booster vaccination. The TCR was taken from a man between 18 and 35 years old who received the YFV17D yellow fever vaccine. The chain couples TRBV7-2 to TRBJ2-1, with 8 central nucleotides matching TRBD2. In nucleotides, the sequence is TGTGCCAGCAGCTCCGCCGGGACTAGGGTAAATCATGAGCAGTTCTTC. The resulting protein is CASSSAGTRVNHEQFF.